This T cell receptor beta chain is drawn from a study of siplizumab effects on memory and regulatory T cells. General study findings and limits: Proliferating clones, CD4+ or CD8+, lacked an assignable naive or memory phenotype in roughly 80-96% of cases.

Notes on this clone: Its matching antigen is unknown.

The CDR3 covers 14 residues. Germline CDR1 and CDR2: SQVTM and ANQGSEA. V shed 4 bases and J shed 2 bases, with 14 bases lying between them. TCRdb keeps only in-frame clones here, not all; method: immunoSEQ multiplex PCR. The sample gives fewer than 70,000 clones, over 70% of which show up once; under 2% is in the top ten. Sequencing used Tregs sorted from blood. V usage is TRBV29-1 and J usage is TRBJ1-2; no reliable D call. The clonotype was recovered from a human donor in good health. The CDR3 coding sequence is TGCAGCGTTGTGAATACGGGGTGGAACTATGGCTACACCTTC. Residues: CSVVNTGWNYGYTF.